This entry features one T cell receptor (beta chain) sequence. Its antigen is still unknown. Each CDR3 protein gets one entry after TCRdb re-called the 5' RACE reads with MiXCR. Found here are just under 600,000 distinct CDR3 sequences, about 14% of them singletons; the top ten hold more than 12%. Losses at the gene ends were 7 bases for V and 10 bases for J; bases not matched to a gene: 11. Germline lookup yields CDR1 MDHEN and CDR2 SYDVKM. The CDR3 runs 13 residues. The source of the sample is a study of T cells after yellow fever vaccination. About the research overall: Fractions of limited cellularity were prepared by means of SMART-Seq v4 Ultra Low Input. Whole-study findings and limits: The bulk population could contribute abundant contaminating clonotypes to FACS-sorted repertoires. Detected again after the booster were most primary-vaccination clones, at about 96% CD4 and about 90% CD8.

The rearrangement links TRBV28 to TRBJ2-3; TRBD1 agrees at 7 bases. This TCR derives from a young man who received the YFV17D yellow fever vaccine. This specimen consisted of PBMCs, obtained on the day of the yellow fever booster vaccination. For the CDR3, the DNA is TGTGCCAGCATCCGACAGGGCCCATCTCCGCAGTATTTT. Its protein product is CASIRQGPSPQYF.